Detailed here is one T cell receptor (beta chain). The antigen is undetermined. These data come from a study of early stage breast cancer tumors. Whole-study findings and limits: Most shared enriched TCRB sequences were commonly generated ones.

Assay used: immunoSEQ multiplex PCR; TCRdb lists only in-frame clones, some missing. The table lists about 72,000 clones, around 85% of them singletons, with roughly 3.5% in the top ten. CDR3 length: 15 residues. Trimming shortened V by 3 bases and J by 1 base, and 10 bases separated the two germline ends. CDR1 is MNHNS, CDR2 SASEGT, per germline. The receptor comes from a person aged 55-75 years with breast cancer. Sequenced input: blood. The chain employs TRBV6-1 and TRBJ1-5; D is unclear. DNA of the CDR3: TGTGCCAGCAGTGATCTGGGAAGGAGCAATCAGCCCCAGCATTTT. Its protein product is CASSDLGRSNQPQHF.